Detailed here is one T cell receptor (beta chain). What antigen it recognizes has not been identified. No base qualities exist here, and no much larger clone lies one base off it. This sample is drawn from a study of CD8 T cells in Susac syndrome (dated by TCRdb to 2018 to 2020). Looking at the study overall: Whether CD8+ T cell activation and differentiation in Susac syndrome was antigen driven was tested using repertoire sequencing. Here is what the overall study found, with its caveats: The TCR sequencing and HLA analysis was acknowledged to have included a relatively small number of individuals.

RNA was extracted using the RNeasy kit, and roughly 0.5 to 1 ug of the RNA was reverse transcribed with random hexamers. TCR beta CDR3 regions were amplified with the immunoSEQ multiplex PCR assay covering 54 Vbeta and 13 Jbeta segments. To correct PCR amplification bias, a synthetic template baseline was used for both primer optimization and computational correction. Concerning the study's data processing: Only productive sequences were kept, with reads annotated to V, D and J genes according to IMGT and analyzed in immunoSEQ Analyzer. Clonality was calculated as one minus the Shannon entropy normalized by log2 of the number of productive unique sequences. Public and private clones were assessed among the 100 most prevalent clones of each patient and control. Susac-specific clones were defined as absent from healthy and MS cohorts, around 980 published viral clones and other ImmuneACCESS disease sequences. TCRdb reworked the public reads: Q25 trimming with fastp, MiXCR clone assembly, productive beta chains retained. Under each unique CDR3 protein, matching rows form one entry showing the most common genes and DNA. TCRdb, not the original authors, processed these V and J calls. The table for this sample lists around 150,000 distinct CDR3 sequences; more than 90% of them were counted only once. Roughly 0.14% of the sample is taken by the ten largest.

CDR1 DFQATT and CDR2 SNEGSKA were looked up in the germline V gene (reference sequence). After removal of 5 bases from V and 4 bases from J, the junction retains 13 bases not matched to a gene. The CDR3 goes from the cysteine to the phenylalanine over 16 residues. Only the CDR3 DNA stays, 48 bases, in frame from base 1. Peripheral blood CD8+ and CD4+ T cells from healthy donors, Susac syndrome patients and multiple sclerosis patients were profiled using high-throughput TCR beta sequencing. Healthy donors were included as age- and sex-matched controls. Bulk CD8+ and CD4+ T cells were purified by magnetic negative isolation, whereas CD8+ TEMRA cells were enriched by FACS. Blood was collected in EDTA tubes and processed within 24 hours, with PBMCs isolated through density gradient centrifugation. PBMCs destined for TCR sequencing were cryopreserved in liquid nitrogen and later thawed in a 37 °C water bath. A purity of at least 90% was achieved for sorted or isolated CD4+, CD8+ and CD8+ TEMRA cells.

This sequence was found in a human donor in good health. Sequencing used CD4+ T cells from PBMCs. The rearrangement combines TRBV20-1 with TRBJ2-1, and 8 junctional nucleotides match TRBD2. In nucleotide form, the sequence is TGCAGTGCTTATTCCCCACTAGCGGTGAGATACAATGAGCAGTTCTTC. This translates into CSAYSPLAVRYNEQFF.